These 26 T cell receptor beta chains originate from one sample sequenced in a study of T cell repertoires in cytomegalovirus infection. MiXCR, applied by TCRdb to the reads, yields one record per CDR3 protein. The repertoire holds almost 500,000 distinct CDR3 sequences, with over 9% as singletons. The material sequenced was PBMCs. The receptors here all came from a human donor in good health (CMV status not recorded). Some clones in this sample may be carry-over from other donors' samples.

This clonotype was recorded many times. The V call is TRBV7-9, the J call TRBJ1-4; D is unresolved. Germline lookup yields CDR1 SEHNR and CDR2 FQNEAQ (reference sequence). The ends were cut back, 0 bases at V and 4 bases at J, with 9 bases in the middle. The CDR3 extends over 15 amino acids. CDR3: CASSLAGWINEKLFF. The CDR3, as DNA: TGTGCCAGCAGCTTAGCGGGGTGGATTAATGAAAAACTGTTTTTT.

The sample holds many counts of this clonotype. This CDR3 is CAIKGFDGTSTDTQYF. The DNA of the CDR3 is TGTGCCATCAAGGGATTCGACGGAACTAGCACAGATACGCAGTATTTT. The chain joins TRBV10-3 to TRBJ2-3; no definite D call. The V gene's germline CDR1 is ENHRY and CDR2 SYGVKD. CDR3 size: 16 residues. V dropped 7 bases and J dropped 0 bases, with 17 bases sitting between them.

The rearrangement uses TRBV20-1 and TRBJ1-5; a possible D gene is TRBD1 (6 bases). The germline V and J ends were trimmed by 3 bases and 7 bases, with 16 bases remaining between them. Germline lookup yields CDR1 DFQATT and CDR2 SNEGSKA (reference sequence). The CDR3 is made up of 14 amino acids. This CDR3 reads CSASRAGAGQPQHF. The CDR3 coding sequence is TGCAGTGCTAGCCGCGCGGGGGCTGGACAGCCCCAGCATTTT.

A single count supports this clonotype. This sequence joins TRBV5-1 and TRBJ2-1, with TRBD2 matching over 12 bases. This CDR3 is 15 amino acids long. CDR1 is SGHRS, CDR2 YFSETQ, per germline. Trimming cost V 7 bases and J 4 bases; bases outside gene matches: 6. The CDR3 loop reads CASPLAGGPYNEQFF. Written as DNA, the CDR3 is TGCGCCAGCCCACTAGCGGGAGGCCCGTACAATGAGCAGTTCTTC.

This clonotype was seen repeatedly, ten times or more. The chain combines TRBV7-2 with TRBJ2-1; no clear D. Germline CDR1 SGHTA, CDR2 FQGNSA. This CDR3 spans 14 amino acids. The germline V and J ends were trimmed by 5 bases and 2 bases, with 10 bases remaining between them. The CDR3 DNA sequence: TGTGCCAGCAGCCCGACGTCGACCTACAATGAGCAGTTCTTC. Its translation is CASSPTSTYNEQFF.

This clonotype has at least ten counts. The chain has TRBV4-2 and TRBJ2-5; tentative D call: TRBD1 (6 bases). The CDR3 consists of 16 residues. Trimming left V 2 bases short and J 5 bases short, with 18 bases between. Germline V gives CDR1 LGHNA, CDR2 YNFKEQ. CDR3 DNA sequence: TGTGCCAGCAGCCAAACCGGGCAGGGGATTGGGGAGACCCAGTACTTC. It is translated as CASSQTGQGIGETQYF.

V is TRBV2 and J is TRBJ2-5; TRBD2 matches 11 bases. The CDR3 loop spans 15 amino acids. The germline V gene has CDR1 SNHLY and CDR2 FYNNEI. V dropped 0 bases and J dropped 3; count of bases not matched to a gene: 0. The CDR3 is CASSEALAGEETQYF. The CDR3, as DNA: TGTGCCAGCAGTGAAGCACTAGCGGGAGAAGAGACCCAGTACTTC.

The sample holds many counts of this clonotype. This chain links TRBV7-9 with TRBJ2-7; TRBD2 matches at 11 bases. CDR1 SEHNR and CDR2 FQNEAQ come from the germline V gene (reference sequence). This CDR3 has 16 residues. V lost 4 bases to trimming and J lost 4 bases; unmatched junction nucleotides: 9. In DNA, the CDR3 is TGTGCCAGCAGCTCCCCGACTAGCGGGATAACGTACGAGCAGTACTTC. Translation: CASSSPTSGITYEQYF. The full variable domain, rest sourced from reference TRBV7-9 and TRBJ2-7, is DTGVSQNPRHKITKRGQNVTFRCDPISEHNRLYWYRQTLGQGPEFLTYFQNEAQLEKSRLLSDRFSAERPKGSFSTLEIQRTEQGDSAMYLCASSSPTSGITYEQYFGPGTRLTVT.

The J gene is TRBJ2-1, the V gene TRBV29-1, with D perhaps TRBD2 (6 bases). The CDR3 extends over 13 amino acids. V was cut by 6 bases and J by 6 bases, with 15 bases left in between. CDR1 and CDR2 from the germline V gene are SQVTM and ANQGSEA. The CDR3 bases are TGCAGCGTGCGGGGCTCAGGAATCAATGAGCAGTTCTTC. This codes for CSVRGSGINEQFF.

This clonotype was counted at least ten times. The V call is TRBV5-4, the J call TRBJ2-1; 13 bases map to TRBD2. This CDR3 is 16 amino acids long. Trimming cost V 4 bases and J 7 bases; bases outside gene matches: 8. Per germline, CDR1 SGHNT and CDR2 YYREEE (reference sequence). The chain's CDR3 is CASSPVGTSGKNEQFF. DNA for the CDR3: TGTGCCAGCAGCCCGGTCGGGACTAGCGGGAAGAATGAGCAGTTCTTC.

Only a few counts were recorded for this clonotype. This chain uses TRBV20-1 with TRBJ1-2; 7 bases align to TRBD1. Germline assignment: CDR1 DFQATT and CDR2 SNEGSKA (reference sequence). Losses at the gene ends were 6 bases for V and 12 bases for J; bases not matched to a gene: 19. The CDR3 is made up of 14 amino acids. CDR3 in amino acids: CSAYRSGTATSDTF. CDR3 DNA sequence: TGCAGTGCCTATCGTTCCGGGACAGCGACTTCCGACACCTTC.

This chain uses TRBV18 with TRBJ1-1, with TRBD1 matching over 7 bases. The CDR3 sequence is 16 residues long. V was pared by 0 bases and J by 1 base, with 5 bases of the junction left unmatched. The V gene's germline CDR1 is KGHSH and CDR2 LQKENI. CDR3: CASSPPTGTRNTEAFF. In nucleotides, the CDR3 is TGTGCCAGCTCACCACCGACAGGGACACGGAACACTGAAGCTTTCTTT.

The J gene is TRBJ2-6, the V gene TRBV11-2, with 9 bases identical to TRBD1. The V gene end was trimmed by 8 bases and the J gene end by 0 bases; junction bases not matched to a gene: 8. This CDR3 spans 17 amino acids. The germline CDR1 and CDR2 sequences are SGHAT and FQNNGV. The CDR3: CASPRGTGTSGANVLTF. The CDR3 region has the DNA TGTGCCAGCCCCCGGGGGACAGGGACCTCTGGGGCCAACGTCCTGACTTTC.

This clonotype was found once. CDR3 DNA sequence: TGTGCCAGCAGTTCCCGGAATACCGCCGGTGAAAAACTGTTTTTT. Encoded protein: CASSSRNTAGEKLFF. The chain employs TRBV12-3 or TRBV12-4 and TRBJ1-4; no clear D gene. V lost 4 bases, J lost 7 bases, and 16 bases lay in between. This CDR3 comprises 15 residues.

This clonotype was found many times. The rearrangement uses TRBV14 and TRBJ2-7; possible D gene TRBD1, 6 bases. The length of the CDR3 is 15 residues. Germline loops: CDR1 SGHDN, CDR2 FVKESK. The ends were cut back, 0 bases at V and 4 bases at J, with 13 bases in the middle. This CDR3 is CASSQDWGRGYEQYF. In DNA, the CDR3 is TGTGCCAGCAGCCAAGACTGGGGGCGCGGATACGAGCAGTACTTC.

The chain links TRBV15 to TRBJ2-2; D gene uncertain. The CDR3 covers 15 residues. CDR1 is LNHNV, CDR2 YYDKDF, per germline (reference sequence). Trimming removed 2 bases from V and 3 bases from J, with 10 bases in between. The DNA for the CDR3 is TGTGCCACCAGCAGAAGTCTCGGTGACACCGGGGAGCTGTTTTTT. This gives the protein CATSRSLGDTGELFF.

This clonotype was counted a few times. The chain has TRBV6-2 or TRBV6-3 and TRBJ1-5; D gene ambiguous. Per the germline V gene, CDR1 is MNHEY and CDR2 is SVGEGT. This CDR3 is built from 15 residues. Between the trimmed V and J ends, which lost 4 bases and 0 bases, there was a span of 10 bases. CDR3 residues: CASSLYSYSNQPQHF. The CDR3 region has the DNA TGTGCCAGCAGTTTATACTCATATAGCAATCAGCCCCAGCATTTT.

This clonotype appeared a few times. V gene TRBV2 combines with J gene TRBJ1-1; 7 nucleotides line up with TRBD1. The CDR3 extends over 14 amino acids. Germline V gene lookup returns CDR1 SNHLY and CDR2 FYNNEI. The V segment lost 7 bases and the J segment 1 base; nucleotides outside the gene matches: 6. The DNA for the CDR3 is TGTGCCAGCAAGGACAGGTCAGGGAACACTGAAGCTTTCTTT. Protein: CASKDRSGNTEAFF.

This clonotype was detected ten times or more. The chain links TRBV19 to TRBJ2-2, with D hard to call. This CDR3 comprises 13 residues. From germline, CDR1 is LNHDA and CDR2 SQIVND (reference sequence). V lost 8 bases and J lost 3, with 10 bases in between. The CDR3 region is CASVPQDTGELFF. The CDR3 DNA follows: TGTGCCAGTGTACCCCAGGACACCGGGGAGCTGTTTTTT.

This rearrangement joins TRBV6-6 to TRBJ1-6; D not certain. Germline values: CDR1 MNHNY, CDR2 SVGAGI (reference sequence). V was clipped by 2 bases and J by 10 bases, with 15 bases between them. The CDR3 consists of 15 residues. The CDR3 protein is CASSYGGGLESPLHF. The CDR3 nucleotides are TGTGCCAGCAGTTACGGCGGCGGCCTAGAATCACCCCTCCACTTT.

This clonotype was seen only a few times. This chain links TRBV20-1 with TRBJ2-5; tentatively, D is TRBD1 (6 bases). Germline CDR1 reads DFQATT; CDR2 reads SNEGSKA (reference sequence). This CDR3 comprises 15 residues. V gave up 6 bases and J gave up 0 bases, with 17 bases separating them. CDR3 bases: TGCAGTGCGAGATCCAGCCAGGGGAACCAAGAGACCCAGTACTTC. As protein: CSARSSQGNQETQYF.

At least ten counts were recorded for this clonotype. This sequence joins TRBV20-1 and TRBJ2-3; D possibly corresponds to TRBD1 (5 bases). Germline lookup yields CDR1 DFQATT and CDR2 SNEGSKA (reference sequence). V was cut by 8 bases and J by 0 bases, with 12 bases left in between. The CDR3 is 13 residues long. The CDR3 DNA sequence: TGCAGTTTACTGAGACAGAGCACAGATACGCAGTATTTT. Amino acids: CSLLRQSTDTQYF.

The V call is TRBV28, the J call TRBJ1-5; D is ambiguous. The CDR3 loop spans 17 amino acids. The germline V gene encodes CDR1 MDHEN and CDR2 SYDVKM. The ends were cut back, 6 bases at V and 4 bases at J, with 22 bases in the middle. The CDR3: CASSPLGEIPGNQPQHF. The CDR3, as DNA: TGTGCCAGCAGCCCCCTTGGGGAGATTCCCGGGAATCAGCCCCAGCATTTT.

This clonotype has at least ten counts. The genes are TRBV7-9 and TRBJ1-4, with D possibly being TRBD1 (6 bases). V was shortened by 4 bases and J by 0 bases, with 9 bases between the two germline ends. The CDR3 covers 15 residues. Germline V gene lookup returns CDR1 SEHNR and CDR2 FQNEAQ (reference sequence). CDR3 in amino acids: CASSSGVATNEKLFF. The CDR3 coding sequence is TGTGCCAGCAGCTCAGGGGTTGCAACTAATGAAAAACTGTTTTTT.

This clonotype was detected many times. In nucleotides, the CDR3 is TGTGCCAGCAGCTTTACAGGTCCGGGCGGCTACACCTTC. Its protein product is CASSFTGPGGYTF. The chain is built from TRBV11-2 and TRBJ1-2; D may be TRBD1 (5 bases). CDR3 length equals 13 residues. Germline-derived CDR1 and CDR2 are SGHAT and FQNNGV. Trimming left V 3 bases short and J 8 bases short, with 13 bases between. The whole variable domain, filled in from reference TRBV11-2 and TRBJ1-2, reads EAGVAQSPRYKIIEKRQSVAFWCNPISGHATLYWYQQILGQGPKLLIQFQNNGVVDDSQLPKDRFSAERLKGVDSTLKIQPAKLEDSAVYLCASSFTGPGGYTFGSGTRLTVV.

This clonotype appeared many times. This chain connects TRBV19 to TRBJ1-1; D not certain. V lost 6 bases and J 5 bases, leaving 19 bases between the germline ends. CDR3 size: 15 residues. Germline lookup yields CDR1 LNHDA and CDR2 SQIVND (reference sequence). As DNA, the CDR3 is TGTGCCAGTAGCTGGAATGGGAAGGGTAGAACTGAAGCTTTCTTT. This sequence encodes CASSWNGKGRTEAFF. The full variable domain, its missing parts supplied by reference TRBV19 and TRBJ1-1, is DGGITQSPKYLFRKEGQNVTLSCEQNLNHDAMYWYRQDPGQGLRLIYYSQIVNDFQKGDIAEGYSVSREKKESFPLTVTSAQKNPTAFYLCASSWNGKGRTEAFFGQGTRLTVV.